The clone carrying this T cell receptor (beta chain) came up many times. Its antigen is not identified. Each CDR3 protein is one row after TCRdb ran MiXCR on the 5' RACE reads. The sample gives about 540,000 distinct CDR3 sequences, about 12% of which show up once; almost 7% is in the top ten. Germline assignment: CDR1 LNHNV and CDR2 YYDKDF (reference sequence). This CDR3 spans 16 amino acids. The V gene end was trimmed by 3 bases and the J gene end by 0 bases; junction bases not matched to a gene: 0. This entry belongs to a study of CD8 T cells in ankylosing spondylitis. The study's findings and limits: A TCR beta motif of eight or nine highly homologous variants seemed to mark ankylosing spondylitis blood.

This sequence originates from a male donor with ankylosing spondylitis. The sample was blood, either unsorted or a sorted T cell fraction (not recorded which). V usage is TRBV15 and J usage is TRBJ2-3, with 13 bases identical to TRBD2. CDR3 nucleotides: TGTGCCACCAGCAGGGGACTAGCGGGGAGCACAGATACGCAGTATTTT. Translating it yields CATSRGLAGSTDTQYF.